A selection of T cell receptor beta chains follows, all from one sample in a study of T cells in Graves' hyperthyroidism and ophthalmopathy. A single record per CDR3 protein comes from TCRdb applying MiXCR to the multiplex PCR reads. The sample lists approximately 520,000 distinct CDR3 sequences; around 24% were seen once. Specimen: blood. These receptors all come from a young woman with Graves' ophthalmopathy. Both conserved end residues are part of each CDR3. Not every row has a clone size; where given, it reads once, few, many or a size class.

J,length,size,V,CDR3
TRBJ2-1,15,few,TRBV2,CASTGLAGGWNEQFF
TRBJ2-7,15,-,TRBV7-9,CASSLALRASDEQYF
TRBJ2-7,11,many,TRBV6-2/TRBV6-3,CASSPRGVQYF
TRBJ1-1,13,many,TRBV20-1,CSASLGMNTEAFF
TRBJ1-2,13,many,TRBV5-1,CASRVAGGNGYTF
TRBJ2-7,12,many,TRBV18,CASSRTSGVQYF
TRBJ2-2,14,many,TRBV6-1,CASRQGQGAGELFF
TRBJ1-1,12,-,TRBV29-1,CSVEGGQGSAFF
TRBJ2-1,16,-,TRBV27,CASSLWFGGGRNEQFF
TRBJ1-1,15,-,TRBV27,CASSLSGGENTEAFF
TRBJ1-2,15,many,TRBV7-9,CASSLALRGSNGYTF
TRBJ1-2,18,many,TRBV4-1,CASSQLPGQGKANYGYTF
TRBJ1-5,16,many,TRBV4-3,CASSQMAGGSNQPQHF
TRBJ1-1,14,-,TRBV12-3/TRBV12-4,CASRVNRGGTEAFF
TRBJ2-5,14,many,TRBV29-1,CSVRLAGGEETQYF
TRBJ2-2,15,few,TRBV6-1,CASSDPRQGTGELFF
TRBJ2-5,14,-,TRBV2,CASSPESTQETQYF
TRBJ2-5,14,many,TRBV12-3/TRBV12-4,CASSLPSEGETQYF
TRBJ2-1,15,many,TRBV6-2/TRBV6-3,CASSLTGVRDNEQFF
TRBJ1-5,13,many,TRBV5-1,CASSLEGWQPQHF
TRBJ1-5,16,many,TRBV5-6,CASSSGPTRGNQPQHF
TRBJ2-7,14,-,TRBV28,CASSWEYRGYEQYF
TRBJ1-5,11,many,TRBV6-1,CASSGGQSQHF
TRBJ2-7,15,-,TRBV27,CASSFSGTGVYEQYF
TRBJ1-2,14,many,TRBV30,CAMTGGLPNYGYTF
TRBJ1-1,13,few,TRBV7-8,CASARGDGTEAFF
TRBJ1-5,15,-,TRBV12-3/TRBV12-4,CASSADRAGRQPQHF
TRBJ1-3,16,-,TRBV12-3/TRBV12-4,CASSFVGGHSGNTIYF
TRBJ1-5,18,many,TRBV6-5,CASSSPGQGALPDQPQHF
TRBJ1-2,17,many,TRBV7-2,CASSLAGTGFTNYGYTF
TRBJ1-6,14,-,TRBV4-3,CASSQDPPNSPLHF
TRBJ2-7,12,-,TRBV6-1,CATDRGGYEQYF
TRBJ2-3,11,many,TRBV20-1,CSARTVDTQYF
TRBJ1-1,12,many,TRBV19,CASMRLYTEAFF
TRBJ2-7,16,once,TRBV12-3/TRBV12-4,CASSYSTRLGSYEQYF
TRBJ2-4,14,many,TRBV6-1,CASSLDRESAIQYF
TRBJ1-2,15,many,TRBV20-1,CSARNPTGLSYGYTF
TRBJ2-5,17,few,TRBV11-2,CASSPSRSGGAGETQYF
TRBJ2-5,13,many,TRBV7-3,CASSLRPGETQYF
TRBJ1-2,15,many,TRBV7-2,CASSLAVDRGKGYTF
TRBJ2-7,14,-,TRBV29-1,CSVEAGLSLQGQYF
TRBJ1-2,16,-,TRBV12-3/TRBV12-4,CASSFRGQESNYGYTF
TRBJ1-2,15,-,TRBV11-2,CASSLDKGYYYGYTF
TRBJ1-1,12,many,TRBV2,CARGPENTEAFF
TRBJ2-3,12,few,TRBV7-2,CASTDFHDTQYF
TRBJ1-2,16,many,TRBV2,CASSPQGGISGNGYTF
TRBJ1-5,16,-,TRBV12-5,CASGLVHGEGNQPQHF
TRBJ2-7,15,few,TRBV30,CAWSVRARDSYEQYF
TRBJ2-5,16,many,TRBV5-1,CASSQGSWVGKETQYF
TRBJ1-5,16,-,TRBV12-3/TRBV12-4,CASSLGGAGSNQPQHF
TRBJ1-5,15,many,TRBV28,CASRRRGVSNQPQHF
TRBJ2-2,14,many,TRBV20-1,CSGGRHSNTGELFF
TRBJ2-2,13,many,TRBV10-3,CATGQINTGELFF
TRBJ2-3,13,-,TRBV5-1,CACKQGYADTQYF